This entry concerns a single TCR beta chain. No antigen is known for it. CDR1 is SGDLS and CDR2 is YYNGEE in the germline V gene. The CDR3 has 16 amino acids. Deletions cut 0 bases from V and 5 bases from J, with 14 bases between. The data derive from a study of response to subunit inactivated influenza vaccine. Findings and caveats of the study: Each seasonal influenza vaccination recruits few new T cells, the authors suggested.

TCRdb fed the RT-PCR reads into MiXCR, producing one record per CDR3 protein. The sample gives over 750,000 distinct CDR3 sequences, 21% of which show up once; roughly 10% is in the top ten. This sequence was found in a man in his forties or fifties who received an inactivated influenza vaccine. The sample in question was PBMCs from blood, obtained roughly 5 days after vaccination. This chain connects TRBV9 to TRBJ2-2; either TRBD1 or TRBD2 may fit D (5 bases each). The CDR3 sequence is CASSVATRGETGELFF. The CDR3 DNA follows: TGTGCCAGCAGCGTAGCTACGAGGGGTGAAACCGGGGAGCTGTTTTTT. Full variable domain (remainder filled in from reference TRBV9 and TRBJ2-2): DSGVTQTPKHLITATGQRVTLRCSPRSGDLSVYWYQQSLDQGLQFLIQYYNGEERAKGNILERFSAQQFPDLHSELNLSSLELGDSALYFCASSVATRGETGELFFGEGSRLTVL.